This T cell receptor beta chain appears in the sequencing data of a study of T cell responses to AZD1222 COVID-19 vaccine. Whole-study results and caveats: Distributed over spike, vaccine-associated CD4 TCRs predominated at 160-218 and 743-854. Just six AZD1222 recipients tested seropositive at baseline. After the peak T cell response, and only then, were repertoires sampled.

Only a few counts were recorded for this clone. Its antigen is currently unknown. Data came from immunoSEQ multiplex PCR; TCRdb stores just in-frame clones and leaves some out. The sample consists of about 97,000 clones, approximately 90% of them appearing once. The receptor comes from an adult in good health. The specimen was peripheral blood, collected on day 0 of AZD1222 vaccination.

Written as DNA, the CDR3 is TGTGCCAGCAGAGGTCCGGGGCGTGGAATTTACGATGGCTACACCTTC. Translating gives CASRGPGRGIYDGYTF. The V call is TRBV28, the J call TRBJ1-2; tentative D call: TRBD1 (5 bases). The V gene's germline CDR1 is MDHEN and CDR2 SYDVKM. This CDR3 comprises 16 residues. The V gene lost 6 bases and the J gene lost 6 bases, with 23 bases spanning the gap.